This TCR beta chain was obtained from a study of CD8 T cells in Susac syndrome. V was pared by 6 bases and J by 7 bases, with 13 bases between. The CDR3 runs to 14 residues. Germline CDR1 MNHEY, CDR2 SVGAGI. The authors reverse transcribed 0.5 to 1 ug RNA with random hexamers. TCRdb passed the immunoSEQ multiplex PCR reads through MiXCR, listing each CDR3 protein once. The table shows some 130,000 distinct CDR3 sequences, with approximately 94% occurring only once. The specimen was CD4+ T cells from PBMCs. This TCR was recovered from a human donor with multiple sclerosis. The J gene is TRBJ1-6, the V gene TRBV6-5; the D gene is possibly TRBD1 (5 bases). The DNA for the CDR3 is TGTGCCAGCAGGGACGGGGGAAGCAATTCACCCCTCCACTTT. This sequence encodes CASRDGGSNSPLHF.